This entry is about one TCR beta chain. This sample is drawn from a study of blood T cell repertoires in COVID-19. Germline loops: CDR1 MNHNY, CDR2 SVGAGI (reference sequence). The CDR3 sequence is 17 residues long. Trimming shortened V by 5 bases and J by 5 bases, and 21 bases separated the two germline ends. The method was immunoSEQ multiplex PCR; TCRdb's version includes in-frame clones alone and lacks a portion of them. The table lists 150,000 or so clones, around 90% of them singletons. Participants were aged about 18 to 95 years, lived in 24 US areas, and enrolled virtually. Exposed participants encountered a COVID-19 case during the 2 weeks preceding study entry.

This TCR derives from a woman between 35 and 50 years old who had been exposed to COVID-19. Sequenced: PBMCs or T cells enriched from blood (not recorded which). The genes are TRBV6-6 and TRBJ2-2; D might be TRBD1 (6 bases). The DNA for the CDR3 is TGTGCCAGCAGTCCTCGGGACATTCCGACGGGAACCGGGGAGCTGTTTTTT. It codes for CASSPRDIPTGTGELFF.